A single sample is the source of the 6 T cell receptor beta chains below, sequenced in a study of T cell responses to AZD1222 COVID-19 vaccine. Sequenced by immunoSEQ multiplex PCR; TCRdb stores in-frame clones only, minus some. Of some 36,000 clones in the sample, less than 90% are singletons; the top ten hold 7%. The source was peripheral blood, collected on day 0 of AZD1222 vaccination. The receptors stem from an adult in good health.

The CDR3, as DNA: TGTGCCAGCAGTTACGTAAGTCCCAATCAGCCCCAGCATTTT. Residues: CASSYVSPNQPQHF. The chain has TRBV6-5 and TRBJ1-5; D call uncertain. CDR3 length: 14 residues. Germline V lookup: CDR1 MNHEY, CDR2 SVGAGI. Trimming cost V 2 bases and J 3 bases, with 8 bases left between them.

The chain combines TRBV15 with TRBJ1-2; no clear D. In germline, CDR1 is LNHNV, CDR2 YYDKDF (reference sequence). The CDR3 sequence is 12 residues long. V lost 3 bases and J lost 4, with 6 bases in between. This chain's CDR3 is CATSRDGYGYTF. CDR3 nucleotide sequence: TGTGCCACCAGCAGGGACGGCTATGGCTACACCTTC.

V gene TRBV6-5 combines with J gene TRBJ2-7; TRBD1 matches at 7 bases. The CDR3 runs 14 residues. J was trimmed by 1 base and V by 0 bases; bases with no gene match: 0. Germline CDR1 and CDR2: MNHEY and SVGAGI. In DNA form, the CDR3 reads TGTGCCAGCAGTTACTCACAGGGGTCCTACGAGCAGTACTTC. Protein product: CASSYSQGSYEQYF.

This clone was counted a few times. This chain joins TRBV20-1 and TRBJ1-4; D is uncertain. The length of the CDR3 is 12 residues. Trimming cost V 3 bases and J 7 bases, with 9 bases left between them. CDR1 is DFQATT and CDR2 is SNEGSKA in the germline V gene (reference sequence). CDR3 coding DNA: TGCAGTGCTAGTGGGAGCGGTGAAAAACTGTTTTTT. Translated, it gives CSASGSGEKLFF.

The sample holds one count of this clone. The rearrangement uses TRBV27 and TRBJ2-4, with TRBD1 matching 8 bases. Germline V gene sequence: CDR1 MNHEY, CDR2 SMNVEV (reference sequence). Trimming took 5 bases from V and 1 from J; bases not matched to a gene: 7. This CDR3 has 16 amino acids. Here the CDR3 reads CASSPQGAWAKNIQYF. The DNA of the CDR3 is TGTGCCAGCAGTCCCCAGGGGGCTTGGGCCAAAAACATTCAGTACTTC.

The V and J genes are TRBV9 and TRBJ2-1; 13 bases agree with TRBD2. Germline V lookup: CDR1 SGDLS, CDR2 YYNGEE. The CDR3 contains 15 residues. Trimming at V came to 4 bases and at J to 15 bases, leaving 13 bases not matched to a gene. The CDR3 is CASSSFTSGGGKPFF. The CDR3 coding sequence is TGTGCCAGCAGCTCCTTCACTAGCGGGGGGGGAAAACCGTTCTTC.